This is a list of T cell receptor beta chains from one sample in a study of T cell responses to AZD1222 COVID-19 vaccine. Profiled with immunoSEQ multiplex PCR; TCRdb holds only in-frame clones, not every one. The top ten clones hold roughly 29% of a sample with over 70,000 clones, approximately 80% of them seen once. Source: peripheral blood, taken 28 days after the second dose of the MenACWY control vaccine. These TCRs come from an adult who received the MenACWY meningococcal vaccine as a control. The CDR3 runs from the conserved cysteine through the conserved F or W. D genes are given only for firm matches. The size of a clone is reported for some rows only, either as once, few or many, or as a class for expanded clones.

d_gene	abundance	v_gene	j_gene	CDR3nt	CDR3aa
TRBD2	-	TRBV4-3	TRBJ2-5	TGCGCCAGCAGCCAAGGAGCTAGCGGGGGCGCCTCGGGGGCTGGGACCCAGTACTTC	CASSQGASGGASGAGTQYF
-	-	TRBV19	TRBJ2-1	TGTGCCAGTAGTACCCACCGGGACTCCGAGCAGTTCTTC	CASSTHRDSEQFF
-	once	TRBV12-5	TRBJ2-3	TGTGCTAGTGGTTCGATGACGTCGACGCAGTATTTT	CASGSMTSTQYF
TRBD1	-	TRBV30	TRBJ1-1	TGTGCCTGGAGCGAGTCAGGGGGCCGGGGAGCTTTCTTT	CAWSESGGRGAFF
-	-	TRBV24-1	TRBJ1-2	TGTGCCACCAGCGCAGGGAATAACTATGGCTACACCTTC	CATSAGNNYGYTF
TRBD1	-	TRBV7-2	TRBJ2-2	TGTGCCAGCAGCCCTGTTGGGGGACAGGGGGTATCCGGGGAGCTGTTTTTT	CASSPVGGQGVSGELFF
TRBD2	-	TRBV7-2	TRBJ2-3	TGTGCCAGCAGCTTAACCGGGGGGGCCCATGGTCTGAATACGCAGTATTTT	CASSLTGGAHGLNTQYF
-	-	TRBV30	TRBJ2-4	TGTGCCCTTACCCAAGTAGCCAAAAACATTCAGTACTTC	CALTQVAKNIQYF
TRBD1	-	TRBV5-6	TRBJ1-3	TGTGCCAGCAGCTTCGCCGGGCTGCAGGGGGGAGCAAACACCATATATTTT	CASSFAGLQGGANTIYF
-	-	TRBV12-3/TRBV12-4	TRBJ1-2	TGTGCCAGCAGTTTATTAGGTTCGGGGTATACCTTC	CASSLLGSGYTF
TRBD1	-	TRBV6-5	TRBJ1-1	TGTGCCAGCACCGACAGGGGGAACACTGAAGCTTTCTTT	CASTDRGNTEAFF
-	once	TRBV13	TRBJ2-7	TGTGCCAGCAGCCTCGGGACCGGCGAGCAGTACTTC	CASSLGTGEQYF
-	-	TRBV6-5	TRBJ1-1	TGTGCCAGCGGGGAGGGAAGGCAGACTGAAGCTTTCTTT	CASGEGRQTEAFF
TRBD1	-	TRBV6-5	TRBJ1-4	TGTGCCAGCCAGTTTAATACAGGGGGCGTCGAAAAACTGTTTTTT	CASQFNTGGVEKLFF
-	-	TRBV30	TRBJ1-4	TGTGCCTGGAGCCCCGCCCTAGGCGAAAACCTGTTTTTT	CAWSPALGENLFF
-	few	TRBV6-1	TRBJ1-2	TGTGCCAGCAGTGAGGCAGGGTATGGCTACACCTTC	CASSEAGYGYTF
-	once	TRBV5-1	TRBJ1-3	TGCGCCAGCAGCTCCGGGGCGGGTATCGCTGGAAACACCATATATTTT	CASSSGAGIAGNTIYF
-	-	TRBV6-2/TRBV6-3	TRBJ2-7	TGTGCCAGCAGTTACACGCAGGGAACTAGCGAGCAGTACTTC	CASSYTQGTSEQYF
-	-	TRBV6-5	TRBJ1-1	TGTGCCAGCAGTTACTCAACAGAAGGTTGGACTGAAGCTTTCTTT	CASSYSTEGWTEAFF
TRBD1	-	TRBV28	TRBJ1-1	TGTGCCAGCAGTGCAGCCGGGACAGTGAACACTGAAGCTTTCTTT	CASSAAGTVNTEAFF
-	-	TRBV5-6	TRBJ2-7	TGTGCCAGCAGCCGGGGAAGGTACGAGCAGTACTTC	CASSRGRYEQYF
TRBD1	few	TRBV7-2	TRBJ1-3	TGTGCCAGCAGCTTAGGACAGGGCTCTGGAAACACCATATATTTT	CASSLGQGSGNTIYF
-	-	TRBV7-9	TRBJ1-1	TGTGCCAGCAGCGCCGGCCAGGGGTCTAGTCTGAACACTGAAGCTTTCTTT	CASSAGQGSSLNTEAFF
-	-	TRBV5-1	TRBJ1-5	TGCGCCAGCAGCTTTGTTGGCAGGGGAAACTATAGCAATCAGCCCCAGCATTTT	CASSFVGRGNYSNQPQHF
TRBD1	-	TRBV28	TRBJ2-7	TGTGCCAGCAGGGGTCCCGGGACAGGGTTCGCCGAGCAGTACTTC	CASRGPGTGFAEQYF
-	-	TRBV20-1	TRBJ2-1	TGCAGTGCTCAGGACTACAATGAGCAGTTCTTC	CSAQDYNEQFF
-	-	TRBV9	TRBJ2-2	TGTGCCAGCAGCGTAGGATCTGGGGCAGCGAACACCGGGGAGCTGTTTTTT	CASSVGSGAANTGELFF